The sequence of this TCR beta chain was determined in a study of CD8 T cells in Susac syndrome. This clonotype occurred once. Per germline, CDR1 MGHRA and CDR2 YSYEKL. CDR3 length equals 17 residues. Trimming took off 4 bases at V and 3 bases at J, with 21 bases between the two ends. Roughly 0.45 to 1 ug RNA was reverse transcribed with random hexamers. From the immunoSEQ multiplex PCR reads, TCRdb called clonotypes with MiXCR, one entry per CDR3 protein. The table has about 150,000 distinct CDR3 sequences, 85% to 95% seen once; the top ten hold roughly 0.16%. The sample comprised CD4+ T cells from PBMCs. The chain employs TRBV4-1 and TRBJ1-2; D is perhaps TRBD1 (6 bases). This sequence was found in a human donor with Susac syndrome. CDR3 sequence: CASSLNAGARGDYGYTF. CDR3 nucleotides: TGCGCCAGCAGCCTAAACGCAGGGGCACGGGGGGACTATGGCTACACCTTC.